This TCR beta chain originates from a study of T cells in Graves' hyperthyroidism and ophthalmopathy. The V end lost 2 bases, the J end lost 0 bases, and 11 bases lay between the germline ends. The CDR3 is 15 residues long. Per the germline V gene, CDR1 is KGHSH and CDR2 is LQKENI. This clonotype was seen many times. Template material for amplifying TCR beta CDR3 regions consisted of RNA transcripts. First-round RT-PCR of the TCR CDR3 relied on the HTBI primer set. Using its own MiXCR run on the multiplex PCR reads, TCRdb lists one record per CDR3 protein. The sample includes over 650,000 distinct CDR3 sequences, roughly 17% seen only once; the top ten take around 8.1%.

Sequenced: blood. The source is a man aged 18 to 30 with Graves' hyperthyroidism. The chain employs TRBV18 and TRBJ2-7; maybe TRBD2 (6 bases). The CDR3 DNA is TGTGCCAGCTCACCAGCGGGGCCAAGCTCCTACGAGCAGTACTTC. Translation gives CASSPAGPSSYEQYF.